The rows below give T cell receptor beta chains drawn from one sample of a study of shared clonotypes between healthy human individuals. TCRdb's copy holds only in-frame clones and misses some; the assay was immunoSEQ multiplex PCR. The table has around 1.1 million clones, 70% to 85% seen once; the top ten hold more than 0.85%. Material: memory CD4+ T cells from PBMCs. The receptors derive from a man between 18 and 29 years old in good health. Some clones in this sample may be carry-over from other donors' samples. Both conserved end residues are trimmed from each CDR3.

ASSRVKEQY,TRBV7-3
ASSHRQGARAQH,TRBV28
ASSLGAVGQETQY,TRBV7-2
ASSPQFNYGYT,TRBV18
ASIDNSYEQY,TRBV6-5
ASSERGSPTEAF,TRBV6-1
ASSLGGDQPQH,TRBV5-5
ASRWGQGRNTGELF,TRBV7-9
ASSPTRTGGTEQY,TRBV18
SVRGRGGANVLT,TRBV29-1
ASSLQGRETQY,TRBV28
ASSGAGFNEQF,TRBV5-1
ASSLTAKTEAF,TRBV7-2
SASSVGEQF,TRBV20-1
ASSLAGTSLNEQF,TRBV7-8
ASSWLPGQGYEQY,TRBV11-2
ASSPGTSGRVVTGELF,TRBV7-2
ASSLSREGYNEQF,TRBV7-3
ASSVIGSGGYT,TRBV9
ASSPTAGVSTGELF,TRBV5-1